This T cell receptor (beta chain) was identified in a study of early T cells in non-severe SARS-CoV-2 infection. As for the study in general: Alpha and beta chains were unpaired, from unsorted whole-blood bulk RNA. Regarding the study as a whole: The VDJdb matching leaned toward anti-spike CD8 responses and overlooked private and CD4 specificities.

Germline CDR1 and CDR2: SGHRS and YFSETQ. The V gene lost 0 bases and the J gene lost 3 bases, with 6 bases spanning the gap. There are 13 residues in the CDR3. This clonotype was counted many times. Its target is unknown. In the library, individual cDNA molecules carried attached unique molecular identifiers. One entry per CDR3 protein results from TCRdb running MiXCR on the 5' RACE reads. The repertoire holds about 64,000 distinct CDR3 sequences, with 4.9% as singletons. The receptor was isolated from an adult who was a healthcare worker with PCR-confirmed SARS-CoV-2 infection or an uninfected control (not recorded which). This rearrangement joins TRBV5-1 to TRBJ1-2; no definite D call. The specimen was whole blood. The CDR3 nucleotides read TGCGCCAGCAGCTTGGGCAGCGACTATGGCTACACCTTC. It encodes CASSLGSDYGYTF.